The following is a T cell receptor beta chain sequence with its context. The antigen it binds to is not known. The record has no base qualities; no much larger clone is one base away. This specimen includes other DNA sequences encoding the same CDR3. The sample is drawn from a study of cytomegalovirus exposure and HLA in healthy donors (dated by TCRdb to 2016 to 2017). Concerning the study at large: An earlier analysis of a few hundred of the donors reported about 300 Gb of sequence data and 95 million to 140 million unique TCR beta sequences obtained from around 180 million T cells. In a later genetic analysis, genome-wide SNP genotypes for about 65% of the roughly 700 donors were used, and that subset was treated as a discovery cohort. Using immunosequencing, the study profiled T cell repertoires from around 680 subjects and related those repertoires to cytomegalovirus serostatus. The study aimed to test whether signatures of past pathogen exposure could be identified by cataloging public T cell receptors. To predict cytomegalovirus infection status, the study combined high-throughput TCR immunosequencing, statistical association of individual TCRs with disease status, and machine learning. Roughly 300 gigabases of sequencing data and around 88 million unique TCR sequences made up an early release that covered some 640 HLA-typed donors. Across 398 genotyped donors of the cohort, an average of 235,054 unique TCR beta nucleotide sequences per donor were sequenced, and around 20% of those sequences were non-productive. In a later analysis, previously published TCR beta repertoires from 666 donors were re-analyzed and high-resolution HLA genotyping was added so that TCR occurrence patterns could be studied. HLA typing covered class I and class II loci at four-digit resolution. Alongside the repertoire data, information on donor age, sex, ethnicity and CMV serostatus was compiled. Every repertoire in the discovery cohort had been generated on one and the same sequencing platform. In an earlier analysis of around 540 of the donors, high-throughput TCR beta sequencing was used to judge whether each TCR beta V gene segment behaved as functional or pseudogenic. In the later analysis, no new phenotypic data were used to find candidate immune exposures; instead, reliance was placed on TCR beta sequences and their occurrence across donors. The number of typed donors differed by locus: roughly 629-630 for A, B, C, DRB1 and DQB1; approximately 530 for DQA1; 606 for DPA1; and about 450 for DPB1. Of the approximately 400 genotyped donors, 65% to 90% fell in the genetic ancestry cluster associated with self-reported Caucasian donors. Along with the roughly 670-subject first cohort, a separate validation cohort of over a hundred different subjects was used. Five DR-DQ haplotypes were handled as single units for association and clustering because linkage in the cohort was strong. Beyond this particular receptor, the publication reports: A further reported finding was that TCR beta sequences accurately predicted the HLA-A and HLA-B alleles for most subjects in the first cohort. The study listed 164 TCR beta chains as associated with cytomegalovirus. Immune exposure information for the cohort was limited to CMV serostatus. The cohort was sequenced for TCR beta chains only, and without alpha or paired-chain data the features that could be detected were limited. Compared with equally common non-associated chains, HLA-associated TCR beta chains in a later analysis were more clonally expanded and had lower generation probabilities. Because HLA typing was unavailable for some donors at each locus, only the typed subset was used in association tests. Several of the top co-occurrence clusters appeared to be linked to parvovirus B19, influenza, CMV and Epstein-Barr virus, according to a later analysis. According to the authors, the approach could potentially be generalized to other disease states and immunological phenotypes. In vitro tests confirmed that a few of the cytomegalovirus-associated TCR beta chains recognize cytomegalovirus antigens. Most TCR sequences were seen in very few donors, while some public TCRs were found in many individuals. Because counts were too low, about 17 rarely observed V segments, including chromosome 9 orphons, were excluded from the earlier analysis of 500 to 700 of the donors. A later analysis associated some 17,000 TCR beta sequences with specific HLA alleles at a false discovery rate of 0.05. According to a later analysis, most CMV-associated TCR beta chains appeared to be HLA-restricted, and the HLA associations seemed to be driven largely by CMV exposure. In a later genetic analysis, a missense DCLRE1C variant was associated with V-gene and J-gene trimming of TCR beta chains, and the association was replicated in an independent cohort. Compared with the 666-donor mean, donors in an Asian-associated ancestry cluster had fewer N-insertions in productive TCRs, according to a later genetic analysis. In a later analysis, the rate of TCR association differed among HLA loci, with DRB1 alleles having the most associated TCRs and HLA-C alleles having the fewest. Correlated functional status among segregating V segments might be attributable to linkage disequilibrium, but an unknown experimental factor could not be ruled out. Because the 87-base-pair reads could not distinguish some IMGT-functional V segments, including TRBV6-2 and TRBV6-3, those segments were excluded. Roughly uniform sequencing depth across donors was assumed in presence/absence analyses, although this assumption may not hold. In both the original and validation cohorts, the classifier was reported to diagnose cytomegalovirus status with high specificity and sensitivity. Assigning TCR associations to individual alleles was difficult when HLA alleles, especially DR and DQ, strongly co-occurred. A cluster of highly shared sequence variants was judged likely to be a technical artifact of the sequencing pipeline. Broadly in line with IMGT annotations, most TCR beta V segments showed up in productive rearrangements about 90% or about 30% of the time in an earlier analysis of approximately 600 of the donors.

CDR1 SEHNR and CDR2 FQNEAQ were looked up in the germline V gene (reference sequence). Spanning cysteine to phenylalanine, the CDR3 consists of 14 amino acids. Kept here is only the CDR3 DNA, which spans 42 bases and is read in frame from base 1. A distance of 6 bases separates the germline ends of V and J, which lose 1 base and 0 bases respectively. The library was prepared using the immunoSEQ multiplex PCR assay. For the multiplex PCR, a mixture combining 60 forward primers for TCR Vbeta segments and 13 reverse primers for TCR Jbeta segments was used. A multiplex PCR assay on genomic DNA amplified the CDR3 region of rearranged TCR beta genes. On the Illumina HiSeq System, the amplified TCR beta libraries were sequenced as 87-base-pair reads. On the authors' methods: Across the 700 or so repertoires, a later analysis counted 80 million or so unique TCR beta chains, around 10 million of which were shared by at least two donors. Raw reads were error-corrected and collapsed into unique sequences by a nearest-neighbor algorithm in which closely related sequences were merged to remove PCR and sequencing errors. To assign V, D and J gene segments, CDR3 sequences were aligned to IMGT reference sequences. Each retained sequence needed at least a six-nucleotide match to both a V gene segment and a J gene segment. Rearrangements were classified as productive when the CDR3 lacked stop codons and remained in frame with V and J, and all other rearrangements were classified as non-productive. CDR3 was defined by IMGT convention, running from the second conserved V-encoded cysteine to the conserved J-encoded phenylalanine. Sequences without an unambiguous match to a single V gene segment were excluded from the earlier analysis of approximately 560 of the donors. An earlier analysis of 587 of the donors classified V segments as functional when productive rearrangements were above 56.7% and as segregating when the standard deviation between donors was above 5%. A statistical classification framework was built for diagnosing cytomegalovirus status from the catalog of TCR beta chain sequences. A later analysis assigned V and J genes by comparing TCR nucleotide sequences with IMGT/GENE-DB human TR gene sequences. Using the TCRdist pipeline, a later analysis assigned CDR3 sequences along with most-parsimonious VDJ recombination scenarios. In a later analysis, each TCR beta chain was defined by its CDR3 amino acid sequence together with its V-gene family, and reads without a unique V-gene family were excluded. To address suspected cross-contamination and a sequencing artifact, a later analysis removed approximately 590 highly shared, low-generation-probability nucleotide sequences. A later analysis calculated a clonal expansion index for each public chain from normalized within-repertoire ranks of inferred template counts. Generation probabilities in a later analysis came from a VDJ recombination model fitted to out-of-frame rearrangements, and those results were checked against IGoR. A later analysis scored TCR-TCR, TCR-HLA and TCR-CMV co-occurrence with hypergeometric tests, applying a repertoire-size bias correction to TCR pairs. To estimate false discovery rates, a later analysis permuted the HLA or CMV assignments 20 times. A later analysis grouped co-occurring TCRs with DBSCAN, adding TCRdist sequence similarity when clustering within HLA-allele-positive subsets. Co-occurrence clustering excluded repertoires with fewer than 30,000 or more than 120,000 public chains, plus five with anomalous nucleotide sharing. What TCRdb holds here is the immuneACCESS table cut down to in-frame rearrangements. Part of the clones is not present; checked against another copy, under half of the missing clones reflect an unresolved V gene, and the others are unexplained. V, J and clone size were drawn from that table, and D and trimming were deduced from the DNA. Present in this sample are roughly 99,000 clones, approximately 79% of which were seen just once. Of the sample, about 2% falls within the top ten clones.

In total, approximately 690 healthy bone marrow donors made up the cohort. Cohort members were all nominally healthy when sampled, although unrecorded immune exposures were likely present. The donor tested CMV seronegative, placing the donor among the 350 to 400 seronegative members of the cohort. A peripheral blood sample was collected from each donor, and TCR beta sequencing was performed on peripheral blood mononuclear cells. Genomic DNA was extracted from the blood cell samples with the Qiagen DNeasy Blood Extraction Kit. The rearranged segments are TRBV7-9 and TRBJ1-1; D gene: possibly TRBD1, on 5 matching bases. Sequencing was performed on PBMCs. The receptor was derived from a male donor in good health and CMV-seronegative. CDR3 protein: CASSLGGLNTEAFF. The sequenced DNA: TGTGCCAGCAGCTTAGGGGGCCTGAACACTGAAGCTTTCTTT.